These 21 T cell receptor beta chains were sequenced from one sample in a study of T-cell memory formation after mild COVID-19. Via MiXCR, TCRdb re-called the 5' RACE reads, giving one row per CDR3 protein. The sample has some 300,000 distinct CDR3 sequences, around 20% seen once. Sequenced: PBMCs or a T cell subset sorted from them (not recorded which). The receptor set was obtained from a man aged 18 to 30 who had mild COVID-19 (a few samples of this study predate the infection). Cell type and time point are not known.

This clonotype was seen a few times. The CDR3 reads CASAPGGNQPQHF. CDR3 nucleotides: TGTGCTAGTGCCCCAGGGGGCAATCAGCCCCAGCATTTT. V usage is TRBV12-5 and J usage is TRBJ1-5; a possible D gene is TRBD1 (6 bases). CDR3 size: 13 residues. CDR1 is LGHNT, CDR2 FRNRAP, per germline. V lost 7 bases, J lost 2 bases, and 9 bases lay in between.

The rearrangement joins TRBV20-1 to TRBJ2-7, with TRBD1 matching over 8 bases. V lost 5 bases and J lost 1; bases outside the gene matches: 7. CDR3 length: 14 amino acids. Germline V gene sequence: CDR1 DFQATT, CDR2 SNEGSKA (reference sequence). The CDR3 region is CSAVRDRQSYEQYF. CDR3 bases: TGCAGTGCTGTCCGGGACAGGCAATCCTACGAGCAGTACTTC.

This clonotype has more than one count but fewer than ten. This chain connects TRBV2 to TRBJ2-5; D gene unclear. The ends were cut back, 4 bases at V and 2 bases at J, with 11 bases in the middle. From germline, CDR1 is SNHLY and CDR2 FYNNEI. The CDR3 totals 14 residues. CDR3 sequence (DNA): TGTGCCAGCAGTGTTCCGCGGAGTCAAGAGACCCAGTACTTC. Protein sequence: CASSVPRSQETQYF.

The chain is built from TRBV4-3 and TRBJ2-2, with 8 nucleotides matching TRBD1. The length of the CDR3 is 17 residues. The V gene's germline CDR1 is LGHNA and CDR2 YSLEER. After removal of 3 bases from V and 5 bases from J, the junction contained 11 bases not matched to a gene. The CDR3 bases are TGCGCCAGCAGCCACCTCGCCGGGACAGGCAGGACCGGGGAGCTGTTTTTT. Encoded protein: CASSHLAGTGRTGELFF.

The table lists this clonotype with a few counts. The V gene is TRBV20-1, the J gene TRBJ2-5; no firm D call. Germline values: CDR1 DFQATT, CDR2 SNEGSKA (reference sequence). The CDR3 length is 12 residues. V shed 1 base and J shed 2 bases, with 5 bases lying between them. CDR3 loop: CSARGRQETQYF. In nucleotides, the CDR3 is TGCAGTGCTAGAGGTCGGCAAGAGACCCAGTACTTC.

The chain carries TRBV4-1 and TRBJ2-3; D not certain. The CDR3 is 14 amino acids. V was cut by 0 bases and J by 6 bases, with 10 bases left in between. Per the germline V gene, CDR1 is MGHRA and CDR2 is YSYEKL. In DNA, the CDR3 is TGCGCCAGCAGCCAAGACACCGCTTTGGATACGCAGTATTTT. It specifies CASSQDTALDTQYF.

This clonotype was counted only a few times. This chain links TRBV6-5 with TRBJ2-7; 7 nucleotides line up with TRBD1. Germline V gene lookup returns CDR1 MNHEY and CDR2 SVGAGI. The CDR3 covers 14 residues. V was pared by 6 bases and J by 4 bases, with 9 bases of the junction left unmatched. CDR3 in amino acids: CASRSVWDSYEQYF. The CDR3 nucleotides are TGTGCCAGCAGATCTGTATGGGACAGTTACGAGCAGTACTTC.

This clonotype was seen a single time. The chain uses TRBV6-6 and TRBJ1-5; TRBD1 is a possible D gene (5 bases). The germline V gene has CDR1 MNHNY and CDR2 SVGAGI (reference sequence). CDR3 size: 16 residues. The V gene lost 8 bases and the J gene lost 3 bases, with 20 bases spanning the gap. CDR3 residues: CASQGLIRDPNQPQHF. The CDR3 region has the DNA TGTGCCAGCCAAGGTCTAATCCGGGACCCCAATCAGCCCCAGCATTTT.

The V and J genes are TRBV7-9 and TRBJ2-7; D gene ambiguous. The CDR3 runs to 14 residues. CDR1 and CDR2 (germline): SEHNR, FQNEAQ (reference sequence). The V end lost 6 bases, the J end lost 3 bases, and 15 bases lay between the germline ends. This CDR3 reads CASSPSDGDYEQYF. The CDR3 DNA reads as TGTGCCAGCAGTCCGAGTGACGGCGACTACGAGCAGTACTTC.

The chain has TRBV7-9 and TRBJ2-5; D unresolved. Per the germline V gene, CDR1 is SEHNR and CDR2 is FQNEAQ (reference sequence). With 0 bases removed from V and 2 bases from J, the gap between germline ends came to 10 bases. The CDR3 spans 15 residues. CDR3 bases: TGTGCCAGCAGCTTAGCCGGCCAGCCTCAAGAGACCCAGTACTTC. This codes for CASSLAGQPQETQYF.

This clonotype was counted between two and nine times. The gene calls are TRBV15 and TRBJ2-1; perhaps TRBD2 as D (6 bases). Germline loops: CDR1 LNHNV, CDR2 YYDKDF (reference sequence). The CDR3 is made up of 15 amino acids. V lost 0 bases to trimming and J lost 6 bases, with 12 bases between them. The CDR3 region is CATSRDVARGNEQFF. The CDR3 DNA reads as TGTGCCACCAGCAGAGATGTGGCGCGGGGCAATGAGCAGTTCTTC.

The genes are TRBV7-8 and TRBJ2-1; TRBD2 agrees at 13 bases. Germline CDR1 and CDR2: SGHVS and FQNEAQ. V was clipped by 6 bases and J by 6 bases; unmatched bases: 2. This CDR3 has 14 amino acids. Here the CDR3 reads CASRGLAGRNEQFF. CDR3 coding DNA: TGTGCCAGCAGGGGACTAGCGGGGCGCAATGAGCAGTTCTTC.

V gene TRBV12-3 or TRBV12-4 combines with J gene TRBJ2-1; possibly TRBD1 for D (8 bases). Trimming pared 5 bases from V and 8 bases from J, leaving 16 bases between. The CDR3 sequence is 14 residues long. CDR3 amino acids: CASSPHRGGDEQFF. The CDR3 bases are TGTGCCAGCAGTCCCCACAGGGGGGGCGATGAGCAGTTCTTC.

Only a few counts were recorded for this clonotype. The chain combines TRBV7-2 with TRBJ2-5; perhaps TRBD2 as D (6 bases). Deletions cut 4 bases from V and 2 bases from J, with 11 bases between. The length of the CDR3 is 14 residues. CDR1 and CDR2 from the germline V gene are SGHTA and FQGNSA. The CDR3 reads CASSSFGGQETQYF. CDR3 coding DNA: TGTGCCAGCAGCTCCTTCGGGGGACAAGAGACCCAGTACTTC.

This rearrangement joins TRBV18 to TRBJ2-1; 9 bases are a match to TRBD2. V was clipped by 6 bases and J by 4 bases; unmatched bases: 4. The CDR3 spans 14 residues. The germline gives CDR1 KGHSH, CDR2 LQKENI. The CDR3 region is CASSPTSGYNEQFF. DNA for the CDR3: TGTGCCAGCTCCCCGACTAGCGGTTACAATGAGCAGTTCTTC.

The table lists this clonotype with many counts. CDR3 bases: TGTGCCAGCAGTTATGGCGCGACCCAGTACTTC. This gives the protein CASSYGATQYF. The gene calls are TRBV6-5 and TRBJ2-5; D remains ambiguous. Germline lookup yields CDR1 MNHEY and CDR2 SVGAGI. Trimming removed 3 bases at V and 7 bases at J, with 6 bases between. The CDR3 has 11 amino acids.

This sequence joins TRBV30 and TRBJ2-7; D gene ambiguous. The V gene lost 0 bases and the J gene lost 2 bases, with 11 bases spanning the gap. Germline V gene data show CDR1 as GTSNPN and CDR2 as SVGIG (reference sequence). This CDR3 region has 14 residues. The chain's CDR3 is CAWSVHGFPYEQYF. The CDR3 coding sequence is TGTGCCTGGAGTGTACATGGATTTCCCTACGAGCAGTACTTC.

Only a few counts were recorded for this clonotype. This chain connects TRBV7-2 to TRBJ1-6, with D possibly TRBD1 on 5 matching bases. Germline CDR1 is SGHTA and CDR2 is FQGNSA. The CDR3 loop spans 15 amino acids. V was pared by 3 bases and J by 2 bases, with 8 bases between. CDR3 sequence reads: CASSLGVTYNSPLHF. In DNA, the CDR3 is TGTGCCAGCAGCTTGGGGGTAACCTATAATTCACCCCTCCACTTT.

This clonotype was observed a few times. V is TRBV6-5 and J is TRBJ1-2, with TRBD1 identical over 9 bases. The V gene's germline CDR1 is MNHEY and CDR2 SVGAGI. The CDR3 length is 15 residues. V lost 0 bases to trimming and J lost 4 bases; unmatched junction nucleotides: 3. CDR3 sequence (DNA): TGTGCCAGCAGTTACTCGACAGGGGGGGGCTATGGCTACACCTTC. Its translation: CASSYSTGGGYGYTF.

This clonotype was found a few times. The chain carries TRBV20-1 and TRBJ2-7; no definite D call. Germline CDR1 reads DFQATT; CDR2 reads SNEGSKA (reference sequence). V was clipped by 0 bases and J by 0 bases, with 9 bases between them. The CDR3 contains 14 residues. DNA of the CDR3: TGCAGTGCTAGAGATCCCCCTAGCTCCTACGAGCAGTACGTC. This translates into CSARDPPSSYEQYV.

This clonotype was counted a few times. V gene TRBV20-1 combines with J gene TRBJ2-1; D remains unclear. Germline V gene data show CDR1 as DFQATT and CDR2 as SNEGSKA (reference sequence). V gave up 1 base and J gave up 4 bases, with 5 bases separating them. The CDR3 totals 12 residues. CDR3: CSARVRYNEQFF. DNA for the CDR3: TGCAGTGCTAGAGTGAGATACAATGAGCAGTTCTTC.